The 6 T cell receptor beta chains listed next were all sequenced from one sample in a study of CD4 T cells in relation to SARS-CoV-2 and coronaviruses. No antigen has been assigned to these receptors. The repertoire was sequenced with immunoSEQ multiplex PCR; TCRdb's copy has only in-frame clones and lacks some. The sample has some 45,000 clones, over 75% seen once. Sample: naive CD4+ T cells from PBMCs, cultured in vitro. The subset denotes: naive CD4+ T cells isolated by negative enrichment. The receptors come from an adult with COVID-19.

This clone showed up just a few times. The chain combines TRBV28 with TRBJ1-1; D is undetermined. V lost 4 bases, J lost 0 bases, and 9 bases lay in between. The CDR3 spans 14 residues. Per the germline V gene, CDR1 is MDHEN and CDR2 is SYDVKM. In DNA form, the CDR3 reads TGTGCCAGCAGTTATACGGTTTTGAACACTGAAGCTTTCTTT. Its protein is CASSYTVLNTEAFF.

The chain carries TRBV5-5 and TRBJ1-4; D remains ambiguous. The CDR3 has 14 residues. Trimming shortened V by 2 bases and J by 0 bases, and 5 bases separated the two germline ends. From germline, CDR1 is SGHKS and CDR2 YYEKEE (reference sequence). As DNA, the CDR3 is TGTGCCAGCAGCTTTTCGCCAACTAATGAAAAACTGTTTTTT. Translated: CASSFSPTNEKLFF.

This sequence joins TRBV6-5 and TRBJ2-5; 7 bases are shared with TRBD1. CDR1 and CDR2 from the germline V gene are MNHEY and SVGAGI. The V gene end was trimmed by 5 bases and the J gene end by 5 bases; junction bases not matched to a gene: 5. CDR3 length: 13 residues. The CDR3 sequence: CASSRDRDETQYF. The CDR3 nucleotides are TGTGCCAGCAGTCGGGACAGAGACGAGACCCAGTACTTC.

This chain uses TRBV24-1 with TRBJ2-2; 7 nucleotides line up with TRBD1. V shed 10 bases and J 1 base; nucleotides not matched to a gene: 2. The CDR3 loop spans 13 amino acids. Per the germline V gene, CDR1 is KGHDR and CDR2 is SFDVKD. The CDR3 sequence is CATRDRNTGELFF. The CDR3 nucleotides read TGTGCCACACGGGACAGGAACACCGGGGAGCTGTTTTTT.

The chain couples TRBV7-2 to TRBJ2-1; no firm D call. V lost 5 bases, J lost 9 bases, and 17 bases lay in between. There are 14 residues in the CDR3. Per the germline V gene, CDR1 is SGHTA and CDR2 is FQGNSA. The DNA of the CDR3 is TGTGCCAGCAGCCCCCCCCCGCGGCATAGTGAGCAGTTCTTC. Translated: CASSPPPRHSEQFF.

The V and J genes are TRBV21-1 and TRBJ2-5; the D call in the table, TRBD2, was not verified against the DNA. TRBV21-1 is a recognized pseudogene. The CDR3 runs 13 residues. The CDR3 here is CASSPQQRGSQYF. In DNA form, the CDR3 reads TGTGCCAGCAGCCCCCAGCAGCGGGGGTCCCAGTACTTC.